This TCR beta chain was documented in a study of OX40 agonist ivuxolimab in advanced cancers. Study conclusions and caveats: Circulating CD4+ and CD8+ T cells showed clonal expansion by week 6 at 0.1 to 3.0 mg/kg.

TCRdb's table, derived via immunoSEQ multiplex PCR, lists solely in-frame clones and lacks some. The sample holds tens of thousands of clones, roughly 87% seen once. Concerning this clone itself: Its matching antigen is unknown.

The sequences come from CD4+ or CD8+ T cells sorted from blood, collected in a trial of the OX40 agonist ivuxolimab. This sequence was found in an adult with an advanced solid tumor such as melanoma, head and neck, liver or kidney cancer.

Here the CDR3 reads CAGKDRTYEQYF. The CDR3 bases are TGTGCCGGAAAGGACAGGACCTACGAGCAGTACTTC. This rearrangement joins TRBV21-1 to TRBJ2-7; the table gives TRBD1 as D, unverified against the DNA. TRBV21-1 is a listed pseudogene. The CDR3 totals 12 residues.